This T cell receptor beta chain was documented in a study of T cells in Graves' hyperthyroidism and ophthalmopathy. Study-level findings and limits: A model using 13 V-J features told ophthalmopathy apart from stable hyperthyroidism. The majority of expanded thyroid clonotypes above 0.001 also appeared in blood.

The CDR3 length is 13 residues. CDR1 and CDR2 from the germline V gene are DFQATT and SNEGSKA (reference sequence). Trimming removed 4 bases from V and 8 bases from J, with 17 bases in between. Amplified regions were TCR beta CDR3 sequences from RNA transcripts. Primed by the HTBI set, a first-round RT-PCR was run on the TCR CDR3. MiXCR, run by TCRdb on the multiplex PCR reads, gives a single entry per CDR3 protein. The table lists 750,000 to 900,000 distinct CDR3 sequences, about 38% of them singletons. Each patient was aged 18 to 65 and had newly diagnosed hyperthyroidism of under 2 months' duration. Details on this clonotype: The antigen is unknown.

Specimen: blood. The chain combines TRBV20-1 with TRBJ1-1, with D unclear. This clonotype originated in a man in his late teens or twenties with Graves' hyperthyroidism. The CDR3: CSANTVIIREAFF. In nucleotides, the CDR3 is TGCAGTGCTAACACAGTCATCATACGGGAAGCTTTCTTT.